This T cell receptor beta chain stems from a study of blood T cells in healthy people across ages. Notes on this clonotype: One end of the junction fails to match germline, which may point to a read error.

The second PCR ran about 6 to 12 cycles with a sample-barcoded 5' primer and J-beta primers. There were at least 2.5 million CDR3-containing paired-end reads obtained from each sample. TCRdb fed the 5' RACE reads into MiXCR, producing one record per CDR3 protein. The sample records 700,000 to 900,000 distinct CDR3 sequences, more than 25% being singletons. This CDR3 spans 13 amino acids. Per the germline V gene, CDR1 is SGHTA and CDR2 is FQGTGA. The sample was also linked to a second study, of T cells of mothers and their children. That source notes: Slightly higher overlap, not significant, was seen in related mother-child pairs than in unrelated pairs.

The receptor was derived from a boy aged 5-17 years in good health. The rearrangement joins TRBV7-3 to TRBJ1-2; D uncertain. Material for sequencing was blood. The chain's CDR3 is CTSSLTKGRGYTF. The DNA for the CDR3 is TGTACCAGCAGCTTAACGAAAGGGAGGGGCTACACCTTC.